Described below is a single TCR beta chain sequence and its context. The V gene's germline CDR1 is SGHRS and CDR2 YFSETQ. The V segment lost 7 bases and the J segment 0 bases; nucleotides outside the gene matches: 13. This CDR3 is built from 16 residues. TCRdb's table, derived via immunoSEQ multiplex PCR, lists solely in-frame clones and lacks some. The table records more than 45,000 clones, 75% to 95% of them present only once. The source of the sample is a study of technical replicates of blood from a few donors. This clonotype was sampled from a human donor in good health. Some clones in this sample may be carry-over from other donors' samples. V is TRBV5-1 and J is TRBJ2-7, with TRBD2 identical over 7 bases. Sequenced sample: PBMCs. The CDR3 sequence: CASAPWGGGDSYEQYF. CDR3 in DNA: TGCGCCAGCGCCCCCTGGGGGGGTGGAGACTCCTACGAGCAGTACTTC.